Following are 25 T cell receptor beta chains from one sample sequenced in a study of CD8+ T cells in alopecia areata. RNA was extracted and reverse transcribed into cDNA as the sequencing template. Method: immunoSEQ multiplex PCR; TCRdb's copy keeps in-frame clones and lacks some. The sample carries about 150,000 clones, about three fifths recorded once. The sample was CD4+ T cells sorted from blood, taken at week 0. The source is a human donor with alopecia areata.

This chain joins TRBV10-3 and TRBJ2-1; no reliable D call. CDR3 length: 15 amino acids. The germline V gene encodes CDR1 ENHRY and CDR2 SYGVKD. V gave up 10 bases and J gave up 0 bases, with 16 bases separating them. The CDR3 is CASTPTVSSYNEQFF. CDR3 sequence (DNA): TGTGCCAGCACCCCAACTGTTTCCTCCTACAATGAGCAGTTCTTC.

The V gene is TRBV23-1, the J gene TRBJ1-5; 11 nucleotides line up with TRBD1. TRBV23-1 is noted as an ORF with a role that remains uncertain. The CDR3 length is 18 residues. Trimming at V came to 3 bases and at J to 2 bases, leaving 9 bases not matched to a gene. In DNA form, the CDR3 reads TGCGCCAGCAGTCACTCGGGGACAGGGGGTCAGGGCAATCAGCCCCAGCATTTT. Its protein product is CASSHSGTGGQGNQPQHF.

This clone was counted only a few times. The chain carries TRBV30 and TRBJ1-6, with D perhaps TRBD1 (5 bases). CDR1 and CDR2 from the germline V gene are GTSNPN and SVGIG (reference sequence). The CDR3 has 18 residues. V shed 4 bases and J shed 7 bases, with 26 bases lying between them. CDR3 sequence reads: CAWTYRDLNRADNSPLHF. CDR3 in DNA: TGTGCCTGGACCTACCGGGACCTGAACCGTGCCGACAATTCACCCCTCCACTTT.

This clone was seen more than once but under ten times. CDR3 coding DNA: TGTGCCAGCGGGCTAGAGAGAGAGACCCAGTACTTC. The encoded protein is CASGLERETQYF. The chain uses TRBV6-5 and TRBJ2-5; D is uncertain. Germline V CDR1 and CDR2: MNHEY, SVGAGI. This CDR3 has 12 amino acids. V dropped 8 bases and J dropped 4 bases, with 11 bases sitting between them.

This clone was seen a few times. The V gene is TRBV4-3, the J gene TRBJ2-2, with D maybe TRBD1 (5 bases). Germline CDR1 reads LGHNA; CDR2 reads YSLEER. There are 13 residues in the CDR3. Trimming shortened V by 2 bases and J by 7 bases, and 8 bases separated the two germline ends. The CDR3 region has the DNA TGCGCCAGCAGCCAAAGGGGTGGCGGGGAGCTGTTTTTT. Protein product: CASSQRGGGELFF.

In its sample, this clone was seen a few times. This rearrangement joins TRBV7-6 to TRBJ2-6; tentatively, D is TRBD1 or TRBD2 (5 bases each). The CDR3 runs to 15 residues. CDR1 and CDR2 from the germline V gene are SGHVS and FNYEAQ. Trimming stripped 2 bases from V and 4 bases from J, with 9 bases between. DNA of the CDR3: TGTGCCAGCAGCTTACGAGGGGCCGGGGCCAACGTCCTGACTTTC. It yields the protein CASSLRGAGANVLTF.

This chain connects TRBV10-3 to TRBJ2-7, with TRBD1 matching 8 bases. The V segment lost 6 bases and the J segment 2 bases; nucleotides outside the gene matches: 15. The CDR3 is 17 residues long. Germline CDR1 reads ENHRY; CDR2 reads SYGVKD. CDR3 bases: TGTGCCATCAGGGCTGATTTGGGACAGGCAGGGACCTACGAGCAGTACTTC. Its translation is CAIRADLGQAGTYEQYF.

The J gene is TRBJ1-6, the V gene TRBV6-6; a possible D gene is TRBD1 (6 bases). The germline V gene encodes CDR1 MNHNY and CDR2 SVGAGI (reference sequence). V was pared by 7 bases and J by 6 bases, with 13 bases between. CDR3 length equals 14 residues. CDR3 coding DNA: TGTGCCAGCAACCCGGACAGAGTTAATTCACCCCTCCACTTT. It specifies CASNPDRVNSPLHF.

The chain couples TRBV7-2 to TRBJ1-1; D is unresolved. This CDR3 region has 15 residues. The germline gives CDR1 SGHTA, CDR2 FQGNSA. V dropped 6 bases and J dropped 1 base, with 15 bases sitting between them. CDR3 bases: TGTGCCAGCAGAACTAATCCCGGCGGGAACACTGAAGCTTTCTTT. Encoded protein: CASRTNPGGNTEAFF.

This clone was counted a few times. This CDR3 is CASSVGPGEGQPQHF. The CDR3 nucleotides read TGTGCCAGCAGCGTAGGTCCAGGGGAGGGTCAGCCCCAGCATTTT. The genes are TRBV9 and TRBJ1-5; possibly TRBD1 for D (6 bases). This CDR3 has 15 amino acids. V gave up 0 bases and J gave up 6 bases, with 13 bases separating them. CDR1 is SGDLS, CDR2 YYNGEE, per germline.

To note about this clone: This may arise from a read error, as a much more abundant clone is one base away. This chain uses TRBV11-2 with TRBJ2-7; D gene ambiguous. Germline V CDR1 and CDR2: SGHAT, FQNNGV. CDR3 size: 11 residues. V lost 2 bases, J lost 2 bases, and 1 base lay in between. The CDR3 DNA follows: TGTGCCAGCAGCTTACCCTACGAGCAGTACTTC. It is translated as CASSLPYEQYF.

The chain is built from TRBV6-1 and TRBJ1-5, with D possibly TRBD1 on 5 matching bases. This CDR3 is built from 12 residues. The ends were cut back, 8 bases at V and 4 bases at J, with 9 bases in the middle. CDR1 and CDR2 from the germline V gene are MNHNS and SASEGT. In nucleotides, the CDR3 is TGTGCCAGCCGCCAGGGAAATCAGCCCCAGCATTTT. It is translated as CASRQGNQPQHF.

This chain joins TRBV7-8 and TRBJ2-7; D ambiguous. The CDR3 spans 11 residues. With 5 bases removed from V and 3 bases from J, the gap between germline ends came to 5 bases. CDR1 and CDR2 from the germline V gene are SGHVS and FQNEAQ. CDR3 in amino acids: CASSPDYEQYF. The CDR3 region has the DNA TGTGCCAGCAGCCCCGACTACGAGCAGTACTTC. The whole variable domain, remainder taken from reference TRBV7-8 and TRBJ2-7, is GAGVSQSPRYKVAKRGQDVALRCDPISGHVSLFWYQQALGQGPEFLTYFQNEAQLDKSGLPSDRFFAERPEGSVSTLKIQRTQQEDSAVYLCASSPDYEQYFGPGTRLTVT.

The chain uses TRBV2 and TRBJ1-2; D call uncertain. V lost 1 base and J lost 4, with 13 bases in between. CDR3 length: 15 residues. Germline loops: CDR1 SNHLY, CDR2 FYNNEI. The CDR3 here is CASSEVQAPFYGYTF. The CDR3 nucleotides read TGTGCCAGCAGTGAAGTGCAGGCCCCCTTCTATGGCTACACCTTC. Filled out from reference TRBV2 and TRBJ1-2, the complete variable domain reads EPEVTQTPSHQVTQMGQEVILRCVPISNHLYFYWYRQILGQKVEFLVSFYNNEISEKSEIFDDQFSVERPDGSNFTLKIRSTKLEDSAMYFCASSEVQAPFYGYTFGSGTRLTVV.

The chain combines TRBV30 with TRBJ2-5; TRBD1 agrees at 7 bases. CDR3 length: 12 residues. CDR1 and CDR2 (germline): GTSNPN, SVGIG (reference sequence). After removal of 4 bases from V and 4 bases from J, the junction contained 3 bases not matched to a gene. The CDR3 spells CAWTPGGETQYF. CDR3 in DNA: TGTGCCTGGACCCCAGGGGGAGAGACCCAGTACTTC.

This sequence joins TRBV7-9 and TRBJ2-3; 16 bases map to TRBD2. The CDR3 is 17 amino acids. The junction had 7 bases not matched to a gene; V was cut back by 9 bases and J by 1 base. Germline CDR1 reads SEHNR; CDR2 reads FQNEAQ (reference sequence). CDR3 protein: CARPGLAGGRGTDTQYF. The CDR3 nucleotides read TGTGCCAGACCGGGACTAGCGGGGGGGCGCGGCACAGATACGCAGTATTTT.

This clone was detected many times. V and J are TRBV9 and TRBJ1-1, with TRBD1 matching over 9 bases. There are 15 residues in the CDR3. The germline gives CDR1 SGDLS, CDR2 YYNGEE. V was pared by 0 bases and J by 6 bases, with 6 bases of the junction left unmatched. As DNA, the CDR3 is TGTGCCAGCAGCGTAGGGGACAGGGACTGGGCTGAAGCTTTCTTT. This codes for CASSVGDRDWAEAFF.

This chain connects TRBV15 to TRBJ2-7, with D tentatively TRBD1 (5 bases). V was pared by 4 bases and J by 2 bases, with 9 bases between. The CDR3 consists of 13 residues. Germline assignment: CDR1 LNHNV and CDR2 YYDKDF (reference sequence). CDR3 sequence: CATSIDRAYEQYF. DNA for the CDR3: TGTGCCACCAGCATCGACAGAGCCTACGAGCAGTACTTC.

This clone was seen only a few times. V is TRBV7-9 and J is TRBJ1-2; D remains unclear. The V end lost 1 base, the J end lost 4 bases, and 13 bases lay between the germline ends. The CDR3 loop spans 15 amino acids. Germline values: CDR1 SEHNR, CDR2 FQNEAQ (reference sequence). Written as DNA, the CDR3 is TGTGCCAGCAGCTTAGAAGCCGGCCCTTCCTATGGCTACACCTTC. Its translation is CASSLEAGPSYGYTF.

The rearrangement links TRBV19 to TRBJ2-5, with TRBD1 identical over 9 bases. Per germline, CDR1 LNHDA and CDR2 SQIVND (reference sequence). This CDR3 contains 16 residues. V shed 4 bases, J shed 2 bases, and the junction held 8 bases outside the gene matches. DNA for the CDR3: TGTGCCAGTAGTAACCAACAGGGGGCCCTGCAAGAGACCCAGTACTTC. Protein: CASSNQQGALQETQYF.

The V gene is TRBV29-1, the J gene TRBJ2-3, with 10 bases matching TRBD1. This CDR3 comprises 14 residues. Germline lookup yields CDR1 SQVTM and CDR2 ANQGSEA. V lost 6 bases and J lost 0; bases outside the gene matches: 3. The CDR3 nucleotides read TGCAGCGTGGGGACAGGGGCTAGCACAGATACGCAGTATTTT. Translated, it gives CSVGTGASTDTQYF.

In its sample, this clone was seen once. The chain couples TRBV29-1 to TRBJ2-3; 9 bases match TRBD2. The J segment lost 3 bases and the V segment lost 4 bases, leaving 5 bases of the junction unmatched. Per germline, CDR1 SQVTM and CDR2 ANQGSEA. This CDR3 is built from 14 residues. The CDR3 coding sequence is TGCAGCGTTGCCCAGACTAGCGGAACAGATACGCAGTATTTT. This sequence encodes CSVAQTSGTDTQYF.

J is TRBJ2-3 and V is TRBV9; 12 bases align to TRBD2. With V trimmed by 0 bases and J by 8 bases, 13 bases remained unmatched. The germline CDR1 and CDR2 sequences are SGDLS and YYNGEE. The CDR3 contains 18 residues. CDR3 region: CASSVVGSGLAGSGTQYF. CDR3 bases: TGTGCCAGCAGCGTAGTAGGTTCGGGACTAGCGGGCTCGGGTACGCAGTATTTT. Full variable domain (outside the CDR3, taken from reference TRBV9 and TRBJ2-3): DSGVTQTPKHLITATGQRVTLRCSPRSGDLSVYWYQQSLDQGLQFLIQYYNGEERAKGNILERFSAQQFPDLHSELNLSSLELGDSALYFCASSVVGSGLAGSGTQYFGPGTRLTVL.

The chain employs TRBV20-1 and TRBJ2-5, with D hard to call. V lost 1 base and J 5 bases, leaving 5 bases between the germline ends. CDR1 and CDR2 from the germline V gene are DFQATT and SNEGSKA (reference sequence). The CDR3 runs to 11 residues. CDR3 in DNA: TGCAGTGCTAGAGTCCGGGAGACCCAGTACTTC. Translating gives CSARVRETQYF.

This chain links TRBV5-6 with TRBJ2-5; TRBD1 or TRBD2 may be the D gene (5 bases each). The germline V gene has CDR1 SGHDT and CDR2 YYEEEE. This CDR3 spans 14 amino acids. Trimming shortened V by 2 bases and J by 1 base, and 9 bases separated the two germline ends. The CDR3 loop reads CASSFGAGQETQYF. The CDR3 DNA reads TGTGCCAGCAGCTTCGGGGCAGGCCAAGAGACCCAGTACTTC.